This entry lists 9 T cell receptor beta chains sequenced from one sample in a study of blood T cell repertoires in COVID-19. Sequencing was performed with immunoSEQ multiplex PCR; in TCRdb, only in-frame clones are kept and a portion is missing. The sample holds fewer than 130,000 clones, 60% to 80% seen once. Sequencing was carried out using peripheral blood. The source of these receptors is a woman aged 80 or older with active or convalescent COVID-19.

This rearrangement joins TRBV18 to TRBJ1-6; the match to TRBD1 covers 9 bases. With 3 bases clipped from V and 6 bases from J, the junction kept 6 bases outside the gene matches. Looked up from germline, CDR1 is KGHSH and CDR2 is LQKENI. The CDR3 has 16 amino acids. Here the CDR3 DNA reads TGTGCCAGCTCACCCAGGGGACAGGGTGGTAATTCACCCCTCCACTTT. Protein product: CASSPRGQGGNSPLHF.

Here the CDR3 reads CSASRRSSGSYEQYF. For the CDR3, the DNA is TGCAGTGCTAGTCGTCGGTCGAGCGGGAGCTACGAGCAGTACTTC. The gene calls are TRBV20-1 and TRBJ2-7, with 8 bases fitting TRBD2. This CDR3 region has 15 residues. The trim removed 3 bases at V and 3 bases at J, leaving 10 bases unmatched. Germline assignment: CDR1 DFQATT and CDR2 SNEGSKA (reference sequence).

The chain combines TRBV7-6 with TRBJ1-1; possibly TRBD1 for D (5 bases). This CDR3 spans 14 amino acids. Germline V gives CDR1 SGHVS, CDR2 FNYEAQ. Deletions cut 1 base from V and 5 bases from J, with 11 bases between. CDR3: CASSLGRASTEAFF. The CDR3 DNA reads as TGTGCCAGCAGCTTAGGCAGGGCTAGTACTGAAGCTTTCTTT.

The rearrangement joins TRBV5-1 to TRBJ2-3; the match to TRBD2 covers 10 bases. In germline, CDR1 is SGHRS, CDR2 YFSETQ. The CDR3 consists of 17 residues. V was clipped by 1 base and J by 3 bases; unmatched bases: 8. This CDR3 reads CASSLNLAGAVTDTQYF. The CDR3, as DNA: TGCGCCAGCAGCTTGAACCTAGCGGGAGCTGTAACAGATACGCAGTATTTT.

V usage is TRBV29-1 and J usage is TRBJ2-1, with D perhaps TRBD2 (6 bases). V was clipped by 3 bases and J by 6 bases, with 15 bases between them. Germline CDR1 SQVTM, CDR2 ANQGSEA. The CDR3 consists of 14 residues. The CDR3 here is CSVDPGVLTNEQFF. Written as DNA, the CDR3 is TGCAGCGTTGACCCGGGGGTATTGACCAATGAGCAGTTCTTC.

V and J are TRBV9 and TRBJ2-5; possibly TRBD1 for D (6 bases). Germline assignment: CDR1 SGDLS and CDR2 YYNGEE. V lost 6 bases, J lost 5 bases, and 20 bases lay in between. The CDR3 has 15 residues. The CDR3 DNA reads as TGTGCCAGCAACGTTGGGCCAGGGGCGTTCGAGACCCAGTACTTC. This translates into CASNVGPGAFETQYF.

The V call is TRBV9, the J call TRBJ2-3; D is unclear. The germline CDR1 and CDR2 sequences are SGDLS and YYNGEE. V was shortened by 4 bases and J by 6 bases, with 15 bases between the two germline ends. The CDR3 sequence is 14 residues long. CDR3 sequence reads: CASSRDSFSDTQYF. In DNA, the CDR3 is TGTGCCAGCAGCAGAGATAGCTTTAGCGATACGCAGTATTTT.

The chain is built from TRBV2 and TRBJ2-1; TRBD1 aligns across 7 bases. CDR1 is SNHLY, CDR2 FYNNEI, per germline. The CDR3 contains 14 residues. Germline trimming cut 5 bases from V and 4 bases from J; bases unmatched to any gene: 5. The CDR3 bases are TGTGCCAGCAGTACAGGGGCTAGGTACAATGAGCAGTTCTTC. Encoded protein: CASSTGARYNEQFF.

This sequence joins TRBV5-1 and TRBJ2-1; 15 bases line up with TRBD2. V trimming: 4 bases; J trimming: 0 bases; junction bases outside the gene matches: 5. This CDR3 spans 18 amino acids. The V gene's germline CDR1 is SGHRS and CDR2 YFSETQ. CDR3 bases: TGCGCCAGCAGCAAGGGACTAGCGGGGGGATCCTCCTACAATGAGCAGTTCTTC. Its protein product is CASSKGLAGGSSYNEQFF.